Listed below are T cell receptor beta chains from one sample, sequenced in a study of T cell responses to AZD1222 COVID-19 vaccine. The protocol was immunoSEQ multiplex PCR, while the TCRdb copy is restricted to in-frame clones and leaves out a portion. The repertoire holds around 160,000 clones, with 90% to 95% as singletons. The sequencing used peripheral blood, collected 28 days after the second AZD1222 dose. These receptors originate from an adult who received the AZD1222 COVID-19 vaccine. CDR3s leave out the opening cysteine and the closing phenylalanine or tryptophan. Each record gives: J gene, V gene, CDR3 protein.

TRBJ1-2,TRBV29-1,SVEKGLNYGYT
TRBJ2-6,TRBV11-3,ASSPGGSSGANVLT
TRBJ1-5,TRBV5-1,ASSPGTTGNQPQH
TRBJ1-2,TRBV7-9,ASSFGVTGTEGGYT
TRBJ1-5,TRBV7-8,ASRLGASNQPQH
TRBJ1-4,TRBV10-3,AISEGAREKLF
TRBJ2-1,TRBV6-1,ASSETSASYNEQF
TRBJ2-6,TRBV7-2,ASSPRGGRLSGANVLT
TRBJ1-4,TRBV7-9,ASPPGDRPNEKLF
TRBJ1-3,TRBV5-1,ASSIGPTGAGNTIY
TRBJ2-1,TRBV4-3,ASSQDVYGSPPNEQF
TRBJ1-1,TRBV7-8,ASSLARQGGTEAF
TRBJ1-2,TRBV6-6,ASRIPGTMYGYT
TRBJ1-2,TRBV27,ASSPGGPYGYT
TRBJ2-5,TRBV7-9,ASSLGSLVIMETQY
TRBJ1-2,TRBV6-4,ASSDRNYGYT
TRBJ1-1,TRBV27,ASSYRGGSTEAF
TRBJ1-5,TRBV7-2,ASSQGGGAINQPQH
TRBJ2-3,TRBV9,ASSVVPVDTQY
TRBJ2-7,TRBV20-1,SAAGDYEQY
TRBJ2-1,TRBV7-8,ASSRLAGVTYNEQF
TRBJ1-2,TRBV4-2,ASSPTGQGKNYGYT
TRBJ1-3,TRBV7-2,ASSQPGQTYGNTIY
TRBJ1-1,TRBV11-2,ASSLEGTAGAF
TRBJ1-5,TRBV2,ASKANGQYNQPQH
TRBJ1-3,TRBV11-3,ASSLQGSRNTIY
TRBJ2-5,TRBV11-2,ASSLDRGQETQY
TRBJ1-2,TRBV30,AWTGPGQTYGYT
TRBJ2-7,TRBV19,ASSIRTGGYEQY
TRBJ1-5,TRBV4-2,ASSQDVRGGGNQPQH
TRBJ1-1,TRBV2,ASSPRGQGALTAEAF
TRBJ2-7,TRBV15,ATSRVKGGDYEQY
TRBJ1-3,TRBV19,ASRPGAISSGNTIY
TRBJ1-5,TRBV13,ASSLAGNGSQPQH
TRBJ2-4,TRBV6-5,ASRVGQGTKNIQY
TRBJ2-1,TRBV10-3,AISESILKAGLAGGSYNEQF
TRBJ1-1,TRBV6-5,ASSYSGVNTEAF
TRBJ1-2,TRBV4-3,ASSHTGFDGYT